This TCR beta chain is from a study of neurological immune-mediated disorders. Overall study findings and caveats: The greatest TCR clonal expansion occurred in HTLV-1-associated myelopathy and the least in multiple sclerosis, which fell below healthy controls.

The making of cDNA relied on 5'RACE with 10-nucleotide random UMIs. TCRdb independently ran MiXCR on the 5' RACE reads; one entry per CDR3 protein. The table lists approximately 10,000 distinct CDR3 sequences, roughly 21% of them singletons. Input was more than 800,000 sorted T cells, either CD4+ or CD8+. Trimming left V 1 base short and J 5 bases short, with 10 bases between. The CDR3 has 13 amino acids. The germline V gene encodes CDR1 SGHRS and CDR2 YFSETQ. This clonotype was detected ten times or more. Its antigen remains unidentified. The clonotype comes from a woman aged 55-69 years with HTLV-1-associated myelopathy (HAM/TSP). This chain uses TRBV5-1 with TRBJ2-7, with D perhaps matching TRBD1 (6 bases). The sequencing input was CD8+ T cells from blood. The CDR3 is CASSLNRGNEQYF. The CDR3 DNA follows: TGCGCCAGCAGCTTGAATAGGGGGAACGAGCAGTACTTC.